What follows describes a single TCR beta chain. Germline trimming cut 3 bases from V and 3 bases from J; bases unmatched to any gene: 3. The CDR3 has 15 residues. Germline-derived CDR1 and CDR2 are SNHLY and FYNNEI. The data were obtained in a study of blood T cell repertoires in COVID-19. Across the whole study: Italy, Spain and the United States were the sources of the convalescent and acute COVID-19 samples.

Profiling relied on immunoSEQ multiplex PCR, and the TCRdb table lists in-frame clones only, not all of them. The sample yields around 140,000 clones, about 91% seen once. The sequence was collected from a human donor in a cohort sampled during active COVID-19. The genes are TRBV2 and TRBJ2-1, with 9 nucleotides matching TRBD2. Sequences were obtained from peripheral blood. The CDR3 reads CASSDSGGHYNEQFF. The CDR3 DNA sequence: TGTGCCAGCAGTGATAGCGGGGGCCACTACAATGAGCAGTTCTTC.